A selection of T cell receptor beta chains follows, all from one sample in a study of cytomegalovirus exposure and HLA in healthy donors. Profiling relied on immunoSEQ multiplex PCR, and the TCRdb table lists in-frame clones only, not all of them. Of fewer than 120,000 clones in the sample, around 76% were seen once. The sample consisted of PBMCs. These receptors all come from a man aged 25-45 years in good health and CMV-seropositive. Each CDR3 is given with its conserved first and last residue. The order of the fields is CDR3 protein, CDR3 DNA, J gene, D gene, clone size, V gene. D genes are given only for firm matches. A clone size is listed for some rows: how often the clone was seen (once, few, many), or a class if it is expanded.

CASSQGVEQYF TGTGCCAGCAGTCAGGGGGTCGAGCAGTACTTC TRBJ2-7 TRBD1 NA TRBV2
CASSSPGVPDTQYF TGTGCCAGCAGCTCCCCGGGGGTGCCAGATACGCAGTATTTT TRBJ2-3 NA once TRBV5-6
CASSPQGTNTGELFF TGTGCCAGCAGCCCACAGGGAACGAACACCGGGGAGCTGTTTTTT TRBJ2-2 NA NA TRBV2
CASSEAGQFSDYGYTF TGTGCCAGCAGTGAAGCCGGACAGTTCTCCGACTATGGCTACACCTTC TRBJ1-2 NA NA TRBV2
CASSWERGLNTGELFF TGTGCCAGCAGTTGGGAGCGGGGACTTAACACCGGGGAGCTGTTTTTT TRBJ2-2 TRBD2 NA TRBV28
CASSYRGQDTGELFF TGTGCCAGCTCATACAGGGGGCAGGACACCGGGGAGCTGTTTTTT TRBJ2-2 TRBD1 NA TRBV18
CASYRNTYEQYF TGTGCCAGTTACAGGAACACCTACGAGCAGTACTTC TRBJ2-7 NA NA TRBV28
CASTTGQGVNSPLHF TGTGCCAGCACCACCGGACAGGGGGTGAATTCACCCCTCCACTTT TRBJ1-6 TRBD1 once TRBV11-2
CASSPGTSGVYEQYF TGTGCCAGCAGCCCCGGGACTAGCGGGGTCTACGAGCAGTACTTC TRBJ2-7 TRBD2 NA TRBV5-4
CASSEPIYPTGGYSPLHF TGCGCCAGCAGTGAGCCCATATACCCGACAGGGGGATACTCACCCCTCCACTTT TRBJ1-6 TRBD1 NA TRBV10-2
CASSVTGQNTGELFF TGTGCCAGCAGTGTCACAGGACAGAACACCGGGGAGCTGTTTTTT TRBJ2-2 NA NA TRBV6-4
CASTLGDSANQPQHF TGTGCCAGCACCTTAGGGGACAGTGCCAATCAGCCCCAGCATTTT TRBJ1-5 TRBD1 NA TRBV2
CASSIRFRGHGYTF TGTGCCAGTAGTATACGGTTCAGGGGGCATGGCTACACCTTC TRBJ1-2 TRBD1 NA TRBV19
CASSSSNRGNTIYF TGTGCCAGCAGCTCCTCAAACAGGGGAAACACCATATATTTT TRBJ1-3 NA NA TRBV9
CASRTTQSSLNIQYF TGTGCCAGCAGAACGACTCAGAGTTCTTTAAACATTCAGTACTTC TRBJ2-4 NA once TRBV6-1
CASSFQPGQEETQYF TGCGCCAGCAGCTTCCAGCCGGGACAGGAAGAGACCCAGTACTTC TRBJ2-5 TRBD1 few TRBV4-3
CASSLGHNEKLFF TGTGCCAGCAGCTTGGGGCATAATGAAAAACTGTTTTTT TRBJ1-4 NA NA TRBV5-8
CASSYRQGWETQYF TGTGCCAGCAGCTATCGACAGGGATGGGAGACCCAGTACTTC TRBJ2-5 TRBD1 few TRBV11-2
CASSPTGGDEQYF TGTGCCAGCAGCCCTACAGGGGGCGACGAGCAGTACTTC TRBJ2-7 TRBD1 NA TRBV7-9
CASSLLAAGNSYEQYF TGTGCCAGCAGCCTACTAGCGGCCGGGAACTCCTACGAGCAGTACTTC TRBJ2-7 TRBD2 NA TRBV7-2
CAARTGPYEQYF TGTGCCGCAAGGACAGGCCCCTACGAGCAGTACTTC TRBJ2-7 TRBD1 NA TRBV5-8
CASSIDQLAGGYEQFF TGTGCCAGTAGTATAGATCAGCTAGCGGGGGGGTATGAGCAGTTCTTC TRBJ2-1 TRBD2 few TRBV19
CASSSTGYYGYTF TGTGCCAGCAGCAGCACAGGATACTATGGCTACACCTTC TRBJ1-2 NA NA TRBV9
CSVEDAGEAGGPADTQYF TGCAGCGTTGAAGACGCAGGGGAAGCGGGGGGGCCGGCAGATACGCAGTATTTT TRBJ2-3 TRBD2 NA TRBV29-1
CASSPPNVGPGSTEAFF TGTGCCAGCTCACCACCGAACGTGGGCCCGGGAAGCACTGAAGCTTTCTTT TRBJ1-1 NA NA TRBV18
CSVVWYRGVAYEQYF TGCAGCGTTGTATGGTACAGGGGGGTTGCCTACGAGCAGTACTTC TRBJ2-7 TRBD1 NA TRBV29-1
CASRLTGQRTGELFF TGCGCCAGCAGACTGACAGGGCAGCGGACCGGGGAGCTGTTTTTT TRBJ2-2 TRBD1 NA TRBV5-1
CSVELLANTGELFF TGCAGCGTTGAGCTCCTAGCGAACACCGGGGAGCTGTTTTTT TRBJ2-2 NA NA TRBV29-1